The entry that follows covers one T cell receptor (beta chain) sequence. This specimen belongs to a study of cytomegalovirus exposure and HLA in healthy donors. CDR1 is SEHNR, CDR2 FQNEAQ, per germline (reference sequence). With 6 bases clipped from V and 9 bases from J, the junction kept 11 bases outside the gene matches. CDR3 length: 15 amino acids. The study ran its PCR with 60 Vbeta and 13 Jbeta primers. The data were produced by immunoSEQ multiplex PCR, yet TCRdb's version contains in-frame clones alone and is incomplete. The profile shows about 180,000 clones, roughly 87% of them singletons. The chain links TRBV7-9 to TRBJ2-1, with 10 bases fitting TRBD2. The origin of this receptor is a woman aged 50 to 65 in good health and CMV-seronegative. The specimen sequenced was PBMCs. CDR3 bases: TGTGCCAGCAGTCCGTGGCTAGCGGGAGAGTCTGAGCAGTTCTTC. Translation gives CASSPWLAGESEQFF. The full variable domain, completed using reference TRBV7-9 and TRBJ2-1, is DTGVSQNPRHKITKRGQNVTFRCDPISEHNRLYWYRQTLGQGPEFLTYFQNEAQLEKSRLLSDRFSAERPKGSFSTLEIQRTEQGDSAMYLCASSPWLAGESEQFFGPGTRLTVL.